This T cell receptor (beta chain) was documented in a study of shared clonotypes between healthy human individuals. Once extracted for a subset, genomic DNA was divided evenly among several immunoSEQ plates. Clones were sequenced by immunoSEQ multiplex PCR, and TCRdb holds only the in-frame ones, with some missing. The sample lists 740,000 or so clones; more than 70% were seen once. Per the germline V gene, CDR1 is MNHEY and CDR2 is SVGAGI. The CDR3 consists of 13 residues. The V end was cut by 7 bases, the J end by 6 bases, with 15 bases between. Sequencing used memory CD4+ T cells sorted from blood. Subset here: CD45RA-negative fraction. V usage is TRBV6-5 and J usage is TRBJ1-2, with unresolved D. The sequence came from a woman aged 30 to 39 in good health. In nucleotides, the CDR3 is TGTGCCAGCAAGCGACAACCGGTCGATGGCTACACCTTC. This translates into CASKRQPVDGYTF.